This T cell receptor beta chain stems from a study of T cell repertoires in cytomegalovirus infection (dated by TCRdb to about 2019). For context, the study as a whole: The HLA type of each donor mattered for the analysis, because public TCR beta signatures pointed to carriage of CMV infection along with the matching HLA type.

What the research found in general, with its limitations: The ex vivo response was dominated by HLA-C-restricted CMV-specific TCR beta clonotypes, which also provided the single most frequent clonotype in two of eight donors. Carriers of CMV infection plus the relevant HLA type were discriminated by the cumulative frequency of public TCR beta family members in the study cohort and in an independent roughly 400-donor cohort.

V is trimmed back by 1 base and J by 4 bases, and the junction contains 0 bases that no gene match accounts for. The CDR1 and CDR2 encoded by the germline V gene are LGHNA and YSLEER. The CDR3 contains 15 residues, cysteine and phenylalanine counted. Solely the CDR3 DNA is kept, with 45 bases framed from the first base. A note on this clonotype: The antigen this receptor binds is unknown. No base qualities exist here, and no much larger clone lies one base off it.

Sequenced using an Illumina HiSeq 1500. The public reads were run again by TCRdb, first through fastp at Q25 and then through MiXCR, and only productive beta chains were kept. Each CDR3 protein appears once, grouped with its most common genes and DNA. The sample data list more than 250,000 distinct CDR3 sequences, and roughly an eighth of these were observed just once. Around 9.5% of the sample is taken by the ten largest. The sequence was obtained from a human donor in good health (CMV status not recorded). Some clones in this sample may be carry-over from other donors' samples. The chain is assembled from TRBV4-3 and TRBJ2-7, with 14 junctional bases fitting TRBD2. Sequencing used PBMCs. The nucleotide sequence is TGCGCCAGCAGCCAAGGACTAGCGGGAGGGTACGAGCAGTACTTC. It encodes CASSQGLAGGYEQYF.